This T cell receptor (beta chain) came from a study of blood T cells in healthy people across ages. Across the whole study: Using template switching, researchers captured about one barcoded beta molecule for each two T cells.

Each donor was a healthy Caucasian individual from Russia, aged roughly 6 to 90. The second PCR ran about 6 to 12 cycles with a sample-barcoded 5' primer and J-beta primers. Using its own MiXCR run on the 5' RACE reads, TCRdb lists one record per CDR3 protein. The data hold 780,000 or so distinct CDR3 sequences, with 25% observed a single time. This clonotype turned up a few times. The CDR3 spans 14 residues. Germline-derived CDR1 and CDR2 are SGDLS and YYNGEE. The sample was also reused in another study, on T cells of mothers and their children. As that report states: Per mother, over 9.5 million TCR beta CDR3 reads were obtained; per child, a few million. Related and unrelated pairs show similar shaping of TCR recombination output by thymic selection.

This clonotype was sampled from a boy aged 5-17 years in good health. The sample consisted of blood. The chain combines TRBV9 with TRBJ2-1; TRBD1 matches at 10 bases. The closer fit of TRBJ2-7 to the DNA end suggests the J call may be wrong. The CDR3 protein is CASSVGGQGYEQYF. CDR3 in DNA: TGTGCCAGCAGCGTAGGGGGACAGGGGTACGAGCAGTACTTC.